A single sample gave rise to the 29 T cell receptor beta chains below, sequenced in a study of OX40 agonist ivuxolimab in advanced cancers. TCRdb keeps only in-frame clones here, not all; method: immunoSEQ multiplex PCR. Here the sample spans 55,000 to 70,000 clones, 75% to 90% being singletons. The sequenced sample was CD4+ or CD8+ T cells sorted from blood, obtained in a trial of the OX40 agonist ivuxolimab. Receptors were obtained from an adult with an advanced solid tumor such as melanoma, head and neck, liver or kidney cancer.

DNA of the CDR3: TGTGCCAGCAGCTTAGAGGGCGGACCTAATGAAAAACTGTTTTTT. It translates to CASSLEGGPNEKLFF. The chain has TRBV11-3 and TRBJ1-4; D is unresolved. Germline loops: CDR1 SGHNT, CDR2 YENEEA. Trimming pared 0 bases from V and 3 bases from J, leaving 8 bases between. The length of the CDR3 is 15 residues.

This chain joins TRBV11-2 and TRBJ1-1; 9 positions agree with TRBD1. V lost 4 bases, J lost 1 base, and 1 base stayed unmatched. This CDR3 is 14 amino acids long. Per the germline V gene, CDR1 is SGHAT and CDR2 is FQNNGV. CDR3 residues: CASSWGQGNTEAFF. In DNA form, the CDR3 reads TGTGCCAGCAGCTGGGGACAGGGGAACACTGAAGCTTTCTTT.

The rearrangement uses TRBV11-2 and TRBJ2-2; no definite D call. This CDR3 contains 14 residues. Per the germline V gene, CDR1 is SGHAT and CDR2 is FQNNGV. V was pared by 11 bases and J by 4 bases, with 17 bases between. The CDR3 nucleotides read TGTGCCTCTCAGGTCCCCAGGAGCACCGGGGAGCTGTTTTTT. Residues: CASQVPRSTGELFF.

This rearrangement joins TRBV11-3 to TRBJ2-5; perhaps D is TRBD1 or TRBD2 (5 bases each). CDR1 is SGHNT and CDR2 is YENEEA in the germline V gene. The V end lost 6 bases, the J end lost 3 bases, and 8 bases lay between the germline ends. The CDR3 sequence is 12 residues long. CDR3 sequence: CASSLGEETQYF. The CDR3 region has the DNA TGTGCCAGCAGTCTGGGGGAAGAGACCCAGTACTTC.

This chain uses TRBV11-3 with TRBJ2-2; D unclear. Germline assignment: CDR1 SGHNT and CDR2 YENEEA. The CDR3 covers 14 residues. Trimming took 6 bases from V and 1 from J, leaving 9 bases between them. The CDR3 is CASSPPQNTGELFF. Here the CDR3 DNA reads TGTGCCAGCAGTCCGCCGCAGAACACCGGGGAGCTGTTTTTT.

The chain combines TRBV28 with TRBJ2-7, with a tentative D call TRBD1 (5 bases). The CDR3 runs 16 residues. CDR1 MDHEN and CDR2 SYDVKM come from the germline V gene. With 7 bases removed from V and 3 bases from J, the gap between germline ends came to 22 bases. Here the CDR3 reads CASTMGPLGASYEQYF. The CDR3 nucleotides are TGTGCCAGCACCATGGGGCCGCTAGGGGCTAGCTACGAGCAGTACTTC.

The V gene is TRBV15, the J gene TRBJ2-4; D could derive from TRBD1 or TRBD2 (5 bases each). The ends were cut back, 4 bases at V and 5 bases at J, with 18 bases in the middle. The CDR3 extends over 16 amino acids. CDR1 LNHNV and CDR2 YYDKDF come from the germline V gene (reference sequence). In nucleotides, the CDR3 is TGTGCCACCAGCAAGGGACCGGGCCCCGGAGAAAACATTCAGTACTTC. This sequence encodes CATSKGPGPGENIQYF.

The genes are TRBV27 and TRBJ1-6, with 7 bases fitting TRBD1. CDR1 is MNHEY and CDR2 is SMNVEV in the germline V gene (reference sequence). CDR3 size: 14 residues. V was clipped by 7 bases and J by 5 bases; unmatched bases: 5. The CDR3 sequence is CASNMGQNNSPLHF. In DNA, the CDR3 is TGTGCCAGCAATATGGGACAGAATAATTCACCCCTCCACTTT.

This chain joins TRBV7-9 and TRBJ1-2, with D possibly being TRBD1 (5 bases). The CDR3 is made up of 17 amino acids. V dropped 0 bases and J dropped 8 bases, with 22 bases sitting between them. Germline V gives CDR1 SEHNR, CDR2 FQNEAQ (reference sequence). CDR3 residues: CASSLANTAGAPYGYTF. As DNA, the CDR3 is TGTGCCAGCAGCTTAGCCAACACCGCTGGGGCCCCCTACGGCTACACCTTC.

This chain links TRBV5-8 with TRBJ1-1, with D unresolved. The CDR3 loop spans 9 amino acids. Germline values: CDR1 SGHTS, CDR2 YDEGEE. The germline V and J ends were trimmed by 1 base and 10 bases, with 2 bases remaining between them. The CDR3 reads CASSLSAFF. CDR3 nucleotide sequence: TGTGCCAGCAGCTTGTCAGCTTTCTTT.

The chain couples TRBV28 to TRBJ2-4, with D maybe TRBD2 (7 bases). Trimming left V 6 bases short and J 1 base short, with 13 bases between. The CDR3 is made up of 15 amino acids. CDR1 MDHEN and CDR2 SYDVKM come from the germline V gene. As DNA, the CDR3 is TGTGCCAGCAGCTTGGGGGGGGCCGCCAAAAACATTCAGTACTTC. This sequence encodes CASSLGGAAKNIQYF.

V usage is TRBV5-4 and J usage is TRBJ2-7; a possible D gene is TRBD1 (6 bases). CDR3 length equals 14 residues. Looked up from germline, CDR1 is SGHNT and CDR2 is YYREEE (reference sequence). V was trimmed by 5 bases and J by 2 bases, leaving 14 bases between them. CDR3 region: CASSLKDRPYEQYF. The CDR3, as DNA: TGTGCCAGCAGTTTGAAGGACAGACCCTACGAGCAGTACTTC.

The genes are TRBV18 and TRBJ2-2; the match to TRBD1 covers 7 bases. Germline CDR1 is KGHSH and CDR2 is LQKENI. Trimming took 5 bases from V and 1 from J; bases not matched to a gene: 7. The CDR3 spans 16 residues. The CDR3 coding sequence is TGTGCCAGCTCAACGACGGGGACAGAGAACACCGGGGAGCTGTTTTTT. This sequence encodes CASSTTGTENTGELFF. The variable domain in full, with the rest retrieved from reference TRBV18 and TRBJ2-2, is NAGVMQNPRHLVRRRGQEARLRCSPMKGHSHVYWYRQLPEEGLKFMVYLQKENIIDESGMPKERFSAEFPKEGPSILRIQQVVRGDSAAYFCASSTTGTENTGELFFGEGSRLTVL.

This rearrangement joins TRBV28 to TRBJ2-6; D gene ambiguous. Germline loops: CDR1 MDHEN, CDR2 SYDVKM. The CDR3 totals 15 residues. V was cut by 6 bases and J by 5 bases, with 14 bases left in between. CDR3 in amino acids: CASSLTQSRANVLTF. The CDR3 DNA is TGTGCCAGCAGCTTGACACAAAGTCGGGCCAACGTCCTGACTTTC.

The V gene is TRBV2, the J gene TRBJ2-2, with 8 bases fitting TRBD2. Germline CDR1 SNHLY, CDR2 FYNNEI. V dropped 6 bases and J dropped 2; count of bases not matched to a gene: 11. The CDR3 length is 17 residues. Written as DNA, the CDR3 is TGTGCCAGCAGGGGGTTTGTAGCGGGAAGAAACACCGGGGAGCTGTTTTTT. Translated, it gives CASRGFVAGRNTGELFF.

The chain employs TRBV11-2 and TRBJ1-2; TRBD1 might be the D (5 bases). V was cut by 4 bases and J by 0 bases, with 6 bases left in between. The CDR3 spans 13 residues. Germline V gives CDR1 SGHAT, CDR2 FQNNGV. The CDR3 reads CASSSTANYGYTF. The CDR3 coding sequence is TGTGCCAGCAGCTCGACAGCTAACTATGGCTACACCTTC.

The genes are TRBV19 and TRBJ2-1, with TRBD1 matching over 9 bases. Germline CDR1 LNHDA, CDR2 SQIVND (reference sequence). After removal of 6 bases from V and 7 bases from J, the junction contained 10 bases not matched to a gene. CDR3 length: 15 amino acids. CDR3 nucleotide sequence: TGTGCCAGTAGGGTTCCGGGACAGGGTGTTAATGAGCAGTTCTTC. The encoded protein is CASRVPGQGVNEQFF.

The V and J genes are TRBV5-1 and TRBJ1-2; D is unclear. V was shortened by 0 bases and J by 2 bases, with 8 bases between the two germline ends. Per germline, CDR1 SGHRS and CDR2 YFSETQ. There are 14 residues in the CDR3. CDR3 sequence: CASSLVSENYGYTF. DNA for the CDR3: TGCGCCAGCAGCTTGGTTTCGGAGAACTATGGCTACACCTTC.

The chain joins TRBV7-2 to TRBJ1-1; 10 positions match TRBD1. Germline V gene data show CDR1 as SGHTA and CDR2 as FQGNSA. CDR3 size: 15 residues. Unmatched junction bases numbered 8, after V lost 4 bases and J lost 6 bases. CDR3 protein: CASSWGSGTGAEAFF. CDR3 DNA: TGTGCCAGCAGCTGGGGGTCCGGGACAGGGGCTGAAGCTTTCTTT.

The CDR3 reads CASSVEGQGGNQPQHF. The CDR3 DNA reads as TGTGCCAGCAGCGTAGAGGGACAGGGTGGCAATCAGCCCCAGCATTTT. V usage is TRBV2 and J usage is TRBJ1-5; 9 positions match TRBD1. The ends lost 6 bases at V and 2 bases at J; junction bases unmatched: 8. CDR1 is SNHLY, CDR2 FYNNEI, per germline. The CDR3 covers 16 residues.

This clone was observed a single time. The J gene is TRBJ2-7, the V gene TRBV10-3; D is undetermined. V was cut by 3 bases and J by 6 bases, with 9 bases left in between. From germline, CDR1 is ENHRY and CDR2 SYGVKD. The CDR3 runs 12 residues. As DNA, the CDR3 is TGTGCCATCAGTGATGATATCCGCGAGCAGTACTTC. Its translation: CAISDDIREQYF.

The DNA of the CDR3 is TGTGCCAGCAGGATCGGGGCGGGAGTAGATACGCAGTATTTT. Encoded protein: CASRIGAGVDTQYF. This chain connects TRBV2 to TRBJ2-3; 7 bases map to TRBD2. V was clipped by 6 bases and J by 5 bases; unmatched bases: 8. The CDR3 runs 14 residues. From germline, CDR1 is SNHLY and CDR2 FYNNEI.

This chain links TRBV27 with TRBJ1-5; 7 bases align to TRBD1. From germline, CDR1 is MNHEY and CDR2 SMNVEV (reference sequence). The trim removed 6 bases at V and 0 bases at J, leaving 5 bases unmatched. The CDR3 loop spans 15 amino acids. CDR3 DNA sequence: TGTGCCAGCAGCTGGGGACAGTATAGCAATCAGCCCCAGCATTTT. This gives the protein CASSWGQYSNQPQHF.

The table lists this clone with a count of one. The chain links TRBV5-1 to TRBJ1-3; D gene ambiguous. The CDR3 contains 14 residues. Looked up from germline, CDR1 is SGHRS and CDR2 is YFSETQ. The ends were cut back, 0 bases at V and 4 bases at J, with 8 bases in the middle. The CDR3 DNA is TGCGCCAGCAGCTTGGCCGGGTACGGAAACACCATATATTTT. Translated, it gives CASSLAGYGNTIYF.

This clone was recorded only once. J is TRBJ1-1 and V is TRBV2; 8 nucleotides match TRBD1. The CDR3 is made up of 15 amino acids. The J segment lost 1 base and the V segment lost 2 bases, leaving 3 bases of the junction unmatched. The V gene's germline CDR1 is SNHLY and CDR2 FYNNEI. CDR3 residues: CASSEQGARNTEAFF. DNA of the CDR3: TGTGCCAGCAGTGAACAGGGGGCTAGGAACACTGAAGCTTTCTTT.

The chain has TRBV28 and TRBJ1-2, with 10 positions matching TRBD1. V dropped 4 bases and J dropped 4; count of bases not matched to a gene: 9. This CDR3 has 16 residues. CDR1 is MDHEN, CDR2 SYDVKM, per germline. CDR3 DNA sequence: TGTGCCAGCAGTTCATCCCGGACAGGGGGGAGCTATGGCTACACCTTC. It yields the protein CASSSSRTGGSYGYTF.

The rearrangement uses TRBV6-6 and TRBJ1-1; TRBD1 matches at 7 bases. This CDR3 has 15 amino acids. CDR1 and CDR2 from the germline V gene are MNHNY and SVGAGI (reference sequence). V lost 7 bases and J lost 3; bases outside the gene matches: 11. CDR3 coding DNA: TGTGCCAGCACCGGCAGGGGGTATTCTGACACTGAAGCTTTCTTT. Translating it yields CASTGRGYSDTEAFF.

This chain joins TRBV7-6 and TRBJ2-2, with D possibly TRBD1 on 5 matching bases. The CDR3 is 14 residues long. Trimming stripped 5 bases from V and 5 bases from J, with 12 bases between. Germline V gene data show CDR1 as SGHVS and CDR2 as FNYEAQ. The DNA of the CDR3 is TGTGCCAGCAGCCCACGGACACCTACCGGGGAGCTGTTTTTT. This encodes CASSPRTPTGELFF.

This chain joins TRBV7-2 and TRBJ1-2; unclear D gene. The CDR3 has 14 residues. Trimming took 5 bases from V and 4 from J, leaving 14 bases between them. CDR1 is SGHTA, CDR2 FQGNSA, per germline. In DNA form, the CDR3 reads TGTGCCAGCAGCCGGATCAAGTCCTTCTATGGCTACACCTTC. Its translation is CASSRIKSFYGYTF.